The T cell receptor (beta chain) under discussion was sequenced for a study of shared clonotypes between healthy human individuals. Measured with immunoSEQ multiplex PCR; TCRdb has only the in-frame clones, and not every one. The table shows millions of clones, with roughly 92% occurring only once. The source of this sequence is a man younger than 35 in good health. Material: naive CD4+ T cells sorted from blood. Subset of the sample: CD45RA+ positively selected.

The CDR3 loop is CASSPFGQGAIYNEQFF. In DNA form, the CDR3 reads TGCGCCAGCAGCCCCTTTGGACAGGGGGCGATCTACAATGAGCAGTTCTTC. V is TRBV5-1 and J is TRBJ2-1; 11 nucleotides match TRBD1. CDR1 is SGHRS, CDR2 YFSETQ, per germline. The CDR3 loop spans 17 amino acids. V lost 4 bases to trimming and J lost 3 bases; unmatched junction nucleotides: 9.